The 20 T cell receptor beta chains below were found in one sample sequenced in a study of vaccination effects on CD4 cells after COVID-19. Antigens for these TCRs are unknown. Measured with immunoSEQ multiplex PCR; TCRdb has only the in-frame clones, and not every one. The sample yields tens of thousands of clones, around 68% seen once. Sequencing was preceded by expansion of antigen-specific CD4+ T cells with viral peptide pools in the ViraFEST assay. Isolating CD4+ T cells followed 9 to 11 days of culture. Nucleocapsid antibodies stayed negative before and after vaccination, showing no earlier SARS-CoV-2 infection. The specimen comprised CD4+ T cells from PBMCs cultured with SARS-CoV-2 spike peptides, sampled before COVID-19 vaccination. These receptors came from a human donor who received a COVID-19 vaccine.

This chain joins TRBV7-9 and TRBJ1-1, with a tentative D call TRBD1 (5 bases). V was clipped by 4 bases and J by 5 bases, with 14 bases between them. The CDR3 has 14 residues. Germline CDR1 reads SEHNR; CDR2 reads FQNEAQ (reference sequence). For the CDR3, the DNA is TGTGCCAGCAGCTCGGGACGGGAGGGGACTGAAGCTTTCTTT. Protein: CASSSGREGTEAFF. The complete variable domain, with remaining parts taken from reference TRBV7-9 and TRBJ1-1, reads DTGVSQNPRHKITKRGQNVTFRCDPISEHNRLYWYRQTLGQGPEFLTYFQNEAQLEKSRLLSDRFSAERPKGSFSTLEIQRTEQGDSAMYLCASSSGREGTEAFFGQGTRLTVV.

The chain employs TRBV5-1 and TRBJ2-2; 13 positions match TRBD2. CDR1 is SGHRS and CDR2 is YFSETQ in the germline V gene. V lost 2 bases and J lost 4; bases outside the gene matches: 5. This CDR3 contains 17 residues. DNA for the CDR3: TGCGCCAGCAGCTTACCGGGACTAGCGGGAAGCACCGGGGAGCTGTTTTTT. This sequence encodes CASSLPGLAGSTGELFF.

V usage is TRBV14 and J usage is TRBJ1-1; D uncertain. Germline CDR1 is SGHDN and CDR2 is FVKESK. This CDR3 has 13 amino acids. Trimming left V 8 bases short and J 0 bases short, with 10 bases between. This chain's CDR3 is CASATELNTEAFF. The CDR3 bases are TGTGCCAGCGCAACAGAACTGAACACTGAAGCTTTCTTT.

The chain uses TRBV2 and TRBJ1-2, with 8 positions matching TRBD1. Germline CDR1 and CDR2: SNHLY and FYNNEI. Losses at the gene ends were 8 bases for V and 4 bases for J; bases not matched to a gene: 6. This CDR3 has 13 amino acids. For the CDR3, the DNA is TGTGCCAGCCGTGCCGGACAGGGCTATGGCTACACCTTC. Its translation is CASRAGQGYGYTF.

The CDR3, as DNA: TGTGCCAGCATTGACAGGCTCTCTGGAAACACCATATATTTT. Its protein product is CASIDRLSGNTIYF. The V call is TRBV6-6, the J call TRBJ1-3; weak D call: TRBD1 (6 bases). Germline CDR1 and CDR2: MNHNY and SVGAGI (reference sequence). The CDR3 is 14 amino acids. Between the trimmed V and J ends, which lost 7 bases and 0 bases, there was a span of 10 bases.

This chain joins TRBV6-1 and TRBJ1-6; possible D gene TRBD1, 6 bases. This CDR3 region has 14 residues. V was shortened by 2 bases and J by 7 bases, with 9 bases between the two germline ends. Germline CDR1 reads MNHNS; CDR2 reads SASEGT. The CDR3 loop is CASSEPGDNSPLHF. The CDR3 nucleotides read TGTGCCAGCAGTGAACCAGGGGACAATTCACCCCTCCACTTT.

The J gene is TRBJ1-1, the V gene TRBV28; weak D call: TRBD1 (5 bases). CDR3 length equals 14 residues. Germline CDR1 and CDR2: MDHEN and SYDVKM. V lost 9 bases and J 1 base, leaving 15 bases between the germline ends. The CDR3 bases are TGTGCCAGTCGGGTTGGGGGTCCGAACACTGAAGCTTTCTTT. Its protein is CASRVGGPNTEAFF.

Concerning this clone itself: One junction end disagrees with the germline gene, perhaps due to a read error. V and J are TRBV15 and TRBJ2-7; no clear D. Germline lookup yields CDR1 LNHNV and CDR2 YYDKDF (reference sequence). The CDR3 totals 12 residues. The CDR3 spells CATSGDATGQYF. The CDR3 DNA reads as TGTGCCACCAGCGGAGACGCTACGGGGCAGTACTTC.

This clone showed up many times. This rearrangement joins TRBV21-1 to TRBJ1-5. TRBV21-1 is annotated as a pseudogene. This CDR3 contains 13 residues. The CDR3 region has the DNA TGTGCCATTCCGGGGGGTAGCAATCAGCCCCAGCATTTT. As protein: CAIPGGSNQPQHF.

The chain is built from TRBV6-5 and TRBJ2-7; 11 nucleotides match TRBD2. After removal of 2 bases from V and 6 bases from J, the junction contained 6 bases not matched to a gene. The length of the CDR3 is 15 residues. Germline loops: CDR1 MNHEY, CDR2 SVGAGI. CDR3 residues: CASSYLTSGRTEQYF. In DNA, the CDR3 is TGTGCCAGCAGTTACCTAACTAGCGGGAGAACCGAGCAGTACTTC.

The J gene is TRBJ2-2, the V gene TRBV18; perhaps TRBD1 as D (6 bases). This CDR3 comprises 16 residues. Looked up from germline, CDR1 is KGHSH and CDR2 is LQKENI. The V end lost 8 bases, the J end lost 0 bases, and 16 bases lay between the germline ends. The DNA for the CDR3 is TGTGCCAGCACACACAATACAGGGTCGAACACCGGGGAGCTGTTTTTT. It translates to CASTHNTGSNTGELFF.

The sample holds one count of this clone. V is TRBV25-1 and J is TRBJ2-5; tentatively, D is TRBD1 or TRBD2 (5 bases each). Looked up from germline, CDR1 is MGHDK and CDR2 is SYGVNS. Trimming stripped 1 base from V and 7 bases from J, with 13 bases between. CDR3 length: 14 amino acids. This CDR3 is CASSEWGPTPTQYF. The CDR3 coding sequence is TGTGCCAGCAGTGAATGGGGACCTACCCCGACCCAGTACTTC.

The chain is built from TRBV27 and TRBJ1-2; D gene unclear. CDR1 and CDR2 (germline): MNHEY, SMNVEV (reference sequence). CDR3 size: 10 residues. Deletions cut 9 bases from V and 5 bases from J, with 7 bases between. CDR3: CASEGYGYTF. CDR3 DNA: TGTGCCAGTGAGGGATATGGCTACACCTTC.

The gene calls are TRBV5-1 and TRBJ1-1, with D perhaps TRBD1 (5 bases). Deletions cut 4 bases from V and 10 bases from J, with 23 bases between. Per germline, CDR1 SGHRS and CDR2 YFSETQ. This CDR3 has 15 amino acids. For the CDR3, the DNA is TGCGCCAGCAGCGCCGGCGGGGCAGCCACCGGGGGAGCTTTCTTT. Amino acids: CASSAGGAATGGAFF.

V is TRBV14 and J is TRBJ2-2, with D unresolved. Trimming took 4 bases from V and 5 from J, leaving 14 bases between them. Germline V gives CDR1 SGHDN, CDR2 FVKESK. This CDR3 is 15 amino acids long. CDR3: CASSPTSTRTGELFF. Written as DNA, the CDR3 is TGTGCCAGCAGCCCCACCTCAACCCGGACCGGGGAGCTGTTTTTT.

The rearrangement links TRBV7-2 to TRBJ1-2; 7 bases line up with TRBD1. CDR1 and CDR2 from the germline V gene are SGHTA and FQGNSA. The CDR3 is made up of 15 amino acids. Germline trimming cut 0 bases from V and 3 bases from J; bases unmatched to any gene: 4. The CDR3 spells CASSLAHQGDYGYTF. The CDR3 DNA follows: TGTGCCAGCAGCTTAGCGCACCAGGGGGACTATGGCTACACCTTC.

In this sample, this clone turned up once. This chain joins TRBV6-5 and TRBJ1-2; TRBD1 matches at 9 bases. With V trimmed by 6 bases and J by 4 bases, 6 bases remained unmatched. Per germline, CDR1 MNHEY and CDR2 SVGAGI. This CDR3 has 14 residues. CDR3 nucleotide sequence: TGTGCCAGCAGGGACAGGGGCTATTCCTATGGCTACACCTTC. Translation: CASRDRGYSYGYTF.

This clone was counted a few times. This rearrangement joins TRBV2 to TRBJ1-2; D is unresolved. Germline V lookup: CDR1 SNHLY, CDR2 FYNNEI. This CDR3 has 13 amino acids. Trimming removed 8 bases at V and 3 bases at J, with 13 bases between. The CDR3, as DNA: TGTGCCAGCCGTCATGGGGATCACTATGGCTACACCTTC. Translating gives CASRHGDHYGYTF.

V gene TRBV28 combines with J gene TRBJ2-1; TRBD2 aligns across 9 bases. The V gene's germline CDR1 is MDHEN and CDR2 SYDVKM. The CDR3 has 15 amino acids. The J segment lost 6 bases and the V segment lost 5 bases, leaving 8 bases of the junction unmatched. The CDR3 DNA reads as TGTGCCAGCAGTGCACTCGCGGGAGGGCGCAATGAGCAGTTCTTC. As protein: CASSALAGGRNEQFF. Full variable domain (outside the CDR3, taken from reference TRBV28 and TRBJ2-1): DVKVTQSSRYLVKRTGEKVFLECVQDMDHENMFWYRQDPGLGLRLIYFSYDVKMKEKGDIPEGYSVSREKKERFSLILESASTNQTSMYLCASSALAGGRNEQFFGPGTRLTVL.

This clone has just a few counts. The gene calls are TRBV4-3 and TRBJ1-3, with D hard to call. The length of the CDR3 is 14 residues. Per germline, CDR1 LGHNA and CDR2 YSLEER. Trimming removed 4 bases from V and 0 bases from J, with 7 bases in between. CDR3 region: CASSPRYSGNTIYF. Here the CDR3 DNA reads TGCGCCAGCAGCCCAAGGTACTCTGGAAACACCATATATTTT.